The source of this T cell receptor beta chain is a study of glioma-infiltrating T cells. Study background: Blood libraries targeted about 4- to 11-fold coverage of 850,000 to 1,000,000 T cells. General study results and limits: Patients with low tissue-blood divergence carried a signature set of shared blood CDR3 motifs.

This clonotype was found once. What it recognizes is unknown. The iRepertoire nested amplicon-rescue multiplex PCR amplified TCR alpha and beta CDR3s from RNA. MiXCR, run by TCRdb on the multiplex PCR reads, gives a single entry per CDR3 protein. The table has 400,000 or so distinct CDR3 sequences, more than 35% seen once. CDR3 length: 16 residues. From germline, CDR1 is DFQATT and CDR2 SNEGSKA (reference sequence). The V end lost 1 base, the J end lost 2 bases, and 14 bases lay between the germline ends. The V gene is TRBV20-1, the J gene TRBJ2-2; D perhaps matches TRBD2 (5 bases). This clonotype originated in a human donor with low-grade glioma or glioblastoma, undergoing nonglioma brain surgery, or in good health (not recorded which). The material sequenced was glioma tissue, nonneoplastic brain tissue, or PBMCs (not recorded which). The CDR3 sequence is CSARGLEGFNTGELFF. The CDR3 DNA sequence: TGCAGTGCTAGAGGGCTAGAGGGCTTTAACACCGGGGAGCTGTTTTTT.